This T cell receptor (beta chain) was profiled in a study of CD8 T cells in Susac syndrome. When the RNA was reverse transcribed, random hexamers were used with an input of roughly 0.45 to 1 ug. TCRdb passed the immunoSEQ multiplex PCR reads through MiXCR, listing each CDR3 protein once. The sample contains about 76,000 distinct CDR3 sequences, roughly 90% of which appear only once. J lost 5 bases, V lost 7 bases, and 7 bases had no gene match. The CDR3 contains 14 residues. From germline, CDR1 is MNHEY and CDR2 SVGAGI. TCR beta from blood CD8+ and CD4+ T cells was sequenced. The chain has TRBV6-5 and TRBJ2-3; 9 bases fit TRBD1. The source material was CD8+ T cells from PBMCs. The TCR originated in a human donor with multiple sclerosis. CDR3 DNA: TGTGCCAGCACAGAACAGGGGGCACAAGATACGCAGTATTTT. Protein: CASTEQGAQDTQYF.